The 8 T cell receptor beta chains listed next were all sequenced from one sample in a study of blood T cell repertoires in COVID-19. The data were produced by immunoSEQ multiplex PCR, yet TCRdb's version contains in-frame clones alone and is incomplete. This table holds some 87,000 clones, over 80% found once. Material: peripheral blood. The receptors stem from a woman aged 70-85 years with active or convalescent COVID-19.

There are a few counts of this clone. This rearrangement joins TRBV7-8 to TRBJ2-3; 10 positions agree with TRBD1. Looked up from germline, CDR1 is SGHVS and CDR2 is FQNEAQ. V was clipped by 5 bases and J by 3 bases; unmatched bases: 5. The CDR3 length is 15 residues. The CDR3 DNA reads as TGTGCCAGCAGCAAACCGGGACAGGGGACAGATACGCAGTATTTT. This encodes CASSKPGQGTDTQYF.

The DNA for the CDR3 is TGTGCCACCAGTGACCCAGGACAGGGGAATCAGCCCCAGCATTTT. Its translation: CATSDPGQGNQPQHF. The chain uses TRBV24-1 and TRBJ1-5; 9 nucleotides agree with TRBD1. The V gene end was trimmed by 4 bases and the J gene end by 4 bases; junction bases not matched to a gene: 4. Germline lookup yields CDR1 KGHDR and CDR2 SFDVKD. The CDR3 spans 15 residues.

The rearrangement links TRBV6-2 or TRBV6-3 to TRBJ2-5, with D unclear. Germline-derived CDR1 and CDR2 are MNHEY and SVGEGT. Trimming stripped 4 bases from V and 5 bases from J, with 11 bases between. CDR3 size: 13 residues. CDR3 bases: TGTGCCAGCAGTTGGAGCCTCGGGGAGACCCAGTACTTC. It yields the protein CASSWSLGETQYF.

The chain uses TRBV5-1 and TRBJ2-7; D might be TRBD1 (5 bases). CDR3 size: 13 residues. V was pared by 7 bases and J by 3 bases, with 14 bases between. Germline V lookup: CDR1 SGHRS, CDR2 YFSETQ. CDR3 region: CASARDSNYEQYF. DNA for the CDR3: TGCGCCAGCGCCAGAGACAGTAACTACGAGCAGTACTTC.

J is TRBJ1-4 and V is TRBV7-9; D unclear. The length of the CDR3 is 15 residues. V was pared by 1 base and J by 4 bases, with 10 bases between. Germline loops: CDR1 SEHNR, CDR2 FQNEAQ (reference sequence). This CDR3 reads CASSLGVQRNEKLFF. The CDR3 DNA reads TGTGCCAGCAGCTTAGGAGTCCAGCGTAATGAAAAACTGTTTTTT.

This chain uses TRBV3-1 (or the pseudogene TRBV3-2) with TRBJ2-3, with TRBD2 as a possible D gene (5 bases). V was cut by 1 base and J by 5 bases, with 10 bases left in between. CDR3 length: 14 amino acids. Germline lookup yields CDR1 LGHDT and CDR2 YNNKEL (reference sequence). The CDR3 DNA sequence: TGTGCCAGCAGCCAAGGGTCCGGGGAAGATACGCAGTATTTT. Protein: CASSQGSGEDTQYF.

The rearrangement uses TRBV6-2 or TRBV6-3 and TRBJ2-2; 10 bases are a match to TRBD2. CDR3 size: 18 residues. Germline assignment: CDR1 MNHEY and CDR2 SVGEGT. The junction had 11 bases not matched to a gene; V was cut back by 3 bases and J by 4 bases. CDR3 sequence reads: CASSYSVGTSAPTGELFF. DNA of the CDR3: TGTGCCAGCAGTTATTCCGTCGGGACTAGCGCGCCCACCGGGGAGCTGTTTTTT.

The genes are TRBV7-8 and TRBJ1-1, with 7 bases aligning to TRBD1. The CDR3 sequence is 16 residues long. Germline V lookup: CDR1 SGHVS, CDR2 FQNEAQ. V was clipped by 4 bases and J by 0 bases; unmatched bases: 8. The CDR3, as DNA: TGTGCCAGCAGCTCGGGGACAGTTCCTATGAACACTGAAGCTTTCTTT. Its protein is CASSSGTVPMNTEAFF. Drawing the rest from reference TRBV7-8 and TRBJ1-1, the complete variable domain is GAGVSQSPRYKVAKRGQDVALRCDPISGHVSLFWYQQALGQGPEFLTYFQNEAQLDKSGLPSDRFFAERPEGSVSTLKIQRTQQEDSAVYLCASSSGTVPMNTEAFFGQGTRLTVV.